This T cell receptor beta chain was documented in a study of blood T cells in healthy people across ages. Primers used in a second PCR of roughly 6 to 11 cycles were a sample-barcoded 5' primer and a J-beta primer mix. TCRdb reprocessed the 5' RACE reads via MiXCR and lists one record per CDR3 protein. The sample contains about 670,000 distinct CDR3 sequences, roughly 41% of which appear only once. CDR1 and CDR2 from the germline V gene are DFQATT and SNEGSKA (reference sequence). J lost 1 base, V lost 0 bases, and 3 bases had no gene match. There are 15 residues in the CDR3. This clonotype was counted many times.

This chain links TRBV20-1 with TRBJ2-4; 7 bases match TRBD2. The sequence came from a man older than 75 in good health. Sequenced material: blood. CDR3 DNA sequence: TGCAGTGCTAGAGACTTGGGGGGGGCCAAAAACATTCAGTACTTC. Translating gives CSARDLGGAKNIQYF.